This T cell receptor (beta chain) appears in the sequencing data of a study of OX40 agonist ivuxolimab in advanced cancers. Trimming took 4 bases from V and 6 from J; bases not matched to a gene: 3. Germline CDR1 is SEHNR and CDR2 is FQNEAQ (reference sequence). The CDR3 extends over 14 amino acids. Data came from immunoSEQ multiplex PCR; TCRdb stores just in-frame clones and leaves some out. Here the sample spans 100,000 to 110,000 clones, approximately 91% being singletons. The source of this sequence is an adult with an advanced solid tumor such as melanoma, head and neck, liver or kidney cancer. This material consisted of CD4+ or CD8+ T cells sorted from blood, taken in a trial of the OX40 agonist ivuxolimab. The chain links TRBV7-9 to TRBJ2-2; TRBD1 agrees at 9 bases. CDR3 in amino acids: CASSWDREAGELFF. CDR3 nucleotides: TGTGCCAGCAGCTGGGACAGGGAAGCCGGGGAGCTGTTTTTT.